The sequence of this T cell receptor (beta chain) was determined in a study of read filtering for tumor transcriptome and immune sequencing. Study in general: About 8 patients were R-ISS I, 16 were R-ISS II, 6 or 7 were R-ISS III. Per sample, TCR-region reads ranged about 4.05 to 11 million by IR-seq, roughly 85 to 1273 by RNA-seq.

Molecular barcoded adaptors covering alpha/delta and beta/gamma chains were used on about 0.4 ug RNA. One entry per CDR3 protein results from TCRdb running MiXCR on the reads. The table includes more than 70,000 distinct CDR3 sequences, about a fifth detected once. Trimming took 3 bases from V and 5 from J, leaving 13 bases between them. The germline V gene encodes CDR1 MNHEY and CDR2 SVGAGI. This CDR3 is 14 amino acids long. This clonotype was seen at least ten times. Every patient had bone marrow sampled while the disease was active. This TCR derives from a donor aged 40 or older with multiple myeloma. This chain connects TRBV6-5 to TRBJ1-1; D is uncertain. The sequenced sample was a population of CD138-negative cells sorted from bone marrow. In DNA form, the CDR3 reads TGTGCCAGCAGTTATAATGATCATGGGACTGAAGCTTTCTTT. It encodes CASSYNDHGTEAFF.